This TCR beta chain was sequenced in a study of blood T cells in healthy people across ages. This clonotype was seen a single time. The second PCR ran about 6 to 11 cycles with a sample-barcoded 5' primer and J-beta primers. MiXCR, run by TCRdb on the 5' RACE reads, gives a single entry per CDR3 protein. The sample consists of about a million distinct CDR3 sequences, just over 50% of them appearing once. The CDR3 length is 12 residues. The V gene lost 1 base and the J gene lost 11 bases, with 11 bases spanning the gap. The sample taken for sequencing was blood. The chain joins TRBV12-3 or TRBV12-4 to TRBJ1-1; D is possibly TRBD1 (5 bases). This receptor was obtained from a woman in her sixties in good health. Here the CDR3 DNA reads TGTGCCAGCAGTTTAGGGGGGGGAAGGGCTTTCTTT. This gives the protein CASSLGGGRAFF.